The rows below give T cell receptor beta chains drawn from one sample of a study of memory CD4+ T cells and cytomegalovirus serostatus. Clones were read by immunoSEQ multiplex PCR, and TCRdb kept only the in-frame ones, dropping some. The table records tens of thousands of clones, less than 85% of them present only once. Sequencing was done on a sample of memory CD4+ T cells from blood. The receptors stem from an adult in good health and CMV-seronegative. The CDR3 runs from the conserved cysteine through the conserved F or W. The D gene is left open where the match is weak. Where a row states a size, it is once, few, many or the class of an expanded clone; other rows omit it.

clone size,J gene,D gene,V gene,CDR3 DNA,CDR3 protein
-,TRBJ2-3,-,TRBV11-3,TGTGCCAGCAGCGGAGGAGGGGGTACGCAGTATTTT,CASSGGGGTQYF
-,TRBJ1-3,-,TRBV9,TGTGCCAGCAGCGTGGGACATCCCTTCTCTGGAAACACCATATATTTT,CASSVGHPFSGNTIYF
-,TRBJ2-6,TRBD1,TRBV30,TGTGCCTGGTTTCGGGACAGGGGAGCTTCTGGGGCCAACGTCCTGACTTTC,CAWFRDRGASGANVLTF
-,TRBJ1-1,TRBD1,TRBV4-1,TGCGCCAGCAGCCAGGGACAGGGAAGGAACACTGAAGCTTTCTTT,CASSQGQGRNTEAFF
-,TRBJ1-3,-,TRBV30,TGTGCCTGGAGATGGGTTGGAAACACCATATATTTT,CAWRWVGNTIYF
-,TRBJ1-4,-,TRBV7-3,TGTGCCAGCAGCTTGGGCCCAGATGAAAAACTGTTTTTT,CASSLGPDEKLFF
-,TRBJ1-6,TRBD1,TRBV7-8,TGTGCCAGCAGCTCACGGACAGGGAGGGATTCACCCCTCCACTTT,CASSSRTGRDSPLHF
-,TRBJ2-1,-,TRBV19,TGTGCCAGTAGTATAGATGGCACAGTACAGTTCTTC,CASSIDGTVQFF
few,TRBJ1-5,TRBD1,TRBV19,TGTGCCAGTAGACTTACCGGGACAGATATAATGGGCAATCAGCCCCAGCATTTT,CASRLTGTDIMGNQPQHF
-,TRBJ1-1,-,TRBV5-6,TGTGCCAGCAGCTTGGGAAAAGACCGGAACACTGAAGCTTTCTTT,CASSLGKDRNTEAFF
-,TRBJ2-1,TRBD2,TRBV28,TGTGCCAGCAGTTTTTTAGTCGGGACTAGCGGGGACTACGATGAGCAGTTCTTC,CASSFLVGTSGDYDEQFF
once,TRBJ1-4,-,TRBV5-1,TGCGCCAGCAGCCGAACCGGGGGACCGCGTAATGAAAAACTGTTTTTT,CASSRTGGPRNEKLFF
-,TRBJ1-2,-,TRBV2,TGTGCCAGCAGTGAAGTGAAGGCTTCTGGCTACACCTTC,CASSEVKASGYTF
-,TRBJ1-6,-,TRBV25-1,TGTGCCAGCAGTGAAGGGGTCAGGAATTCACCCCTCCACTTT,CASSEGVRNSPLHF
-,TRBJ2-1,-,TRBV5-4,TGTGCCAGCACCGCAGGTGGGGGGCGGGTCAATGAGCAGTTCTTC,CASTAGGGRVNEQFF
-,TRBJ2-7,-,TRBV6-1,TGTGCCAGCAGTGACCTACAGCGAACCTACGAGCAGTACTTC,CASSDLQRTYEQYF
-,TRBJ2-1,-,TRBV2,TGTGCCAGCAGTGAAGAGGAGTGGGTGGGTGAGCAGTTCTTC,CASSEEEWVGEQFF
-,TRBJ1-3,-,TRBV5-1,TGCGCCAGCAGCTTGGGACGGGGCTCTGGAAACACCATATATTTT,CASSLGRGSGNTIYF
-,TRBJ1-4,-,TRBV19,TGTGCCAGTAGCAAGGTTAGAAATGAAAAACTGTTTTTT,CASSKVRNEKLFF
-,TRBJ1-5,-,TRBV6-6,TGTGCCAGCATTAGGGCTCAGGGAGCGAAGGATCAGCCCCAGCATTTT,CASIRAQGAKDQPQHF
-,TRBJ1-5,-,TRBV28,TGTGCCAGCAGTTTAACCCATCAGCCCCAGCATTTT,CASSLTHQPQHF
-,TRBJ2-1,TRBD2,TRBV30,TGTGCCGGACTAGCGGGGGGCCGCTACAATGAGCAGTTCTTC,CAGLAGGRYNEQFF
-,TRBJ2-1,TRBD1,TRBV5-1,TGCGCCAGCAGCTTGGTTACAGGGGGACGGGAGCAGTTCTTC,CASSLVTGGREQFF
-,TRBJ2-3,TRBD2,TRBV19,TGTGCCAGTAGTATAGTGGCTAGCGGAGATACGCAGTATTTT,CASSIVASGDTQYF
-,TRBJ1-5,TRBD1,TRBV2,TGTGCCAGCAAGAGGGACAGGGGTCTTTTAGGCAATCAGCCCCAGCATTTT,CASKRDRGLLGNQPQHF
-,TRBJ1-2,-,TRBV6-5,TGTGCCAGCAGTGGAAGTACAGGTCTGGGCTACACCTTC,CASSGSTGLGYTF
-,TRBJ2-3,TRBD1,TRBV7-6,TGTGCCAGCAGCTCCTGGACAGGGGGCGCGGATACGCAGTATTTT,CASSSWTGGADTQYF
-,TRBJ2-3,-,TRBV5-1,TGCGCCAGCAGCTTGGCACGACCCGACACAGATACGCAGTATTTT,CASSLARPDTDTQYF
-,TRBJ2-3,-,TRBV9,TGTGCCAGCAGCGTAGATCCTAGCACAGATACGCAGTATTTT,CASSVDPSTDTQYF
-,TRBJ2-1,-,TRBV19,TGTGCCAGTAGCCAGGGGGGACTTTACTACAATGAGCAGTTCTTC,CASSQGGLYYNEQFF
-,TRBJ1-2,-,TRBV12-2,TGTGCAAGTCGCCGTAGCAGGGGGTTTGACTATGGCTACACCTTC,CASRRSRGFDYGYTF
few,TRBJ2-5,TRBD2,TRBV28,TGTGCCAGCAGTTTCCCATTAGCGGGGGGGCGGCAAGAGACCCAGTACTTC,CASSFPLAGGRQETQYF
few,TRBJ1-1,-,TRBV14,TGTGCCAGCAGCCAGGGACCGACAGAGAACACTGAAGCTTTCTTT,CASSQGPTENTEAFF
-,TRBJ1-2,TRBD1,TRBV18,TGTGCCAGCTCGGGAGGGACAGCAGTAAATAACTATGGCTACACCTTC,CASSGGTAVNNYGYTF
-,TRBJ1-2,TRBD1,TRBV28,TGTGCCAGCAGCCGAGCGGGACAGGGAGAGTTTTTTGGCTACACCTTC,CASSRAGQGEFFGYTF
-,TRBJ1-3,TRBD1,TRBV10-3,TGTGCCATCAGTGAGCCGGGACAGGGTTCTGGAAACACCATATATTTT,CAISEPGQGSGNTIYF
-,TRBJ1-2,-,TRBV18,TGTGCCAGCTCACCACGGGTCAGCACCTATGGCTACACCTTC,CASSPRVSTYGYTF
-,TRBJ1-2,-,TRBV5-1,TGCGCCAGCAGCTTGGAAGGTGCAGGGGCTTTCCTCGGCTACACCTTC,CASSLEGAGAFLGYTF
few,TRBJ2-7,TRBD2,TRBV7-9,TGTGCCAGCAGCTCTACCGTTAGCGGGGATAGCTACGAGCAGTACTTC,CASSSTVSGDSYEQYF
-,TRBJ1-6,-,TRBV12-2,TGTGCAAGTCGCACCCCTCGCCATTGTTGGGGGGAGCCCTCCAATAATTCACCCCTCCACTTT,CASRTPRHCWGEPSNNSPLHF
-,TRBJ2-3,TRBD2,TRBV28,TGTGCCAGCAGTCCCGGGACTAGCGAAAGCACAGATACGCAGTATTTT,CASSPGTSESTDTQYF
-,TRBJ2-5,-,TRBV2,TGTGCCAGCAGCTTAGGGGAGACCCAGTACTTC,CASSLGETQYF
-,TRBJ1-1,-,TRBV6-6,TGTGCCAGCCACATCAACACTGAAGCTTTCTTT,CASHINTEAFF